These 28 T cell receptor beta chains were sequenced from one sample in a study of identical twins (dated by TCRdb to the mid-2010s). Libraries were constructed by 5' RACE. Sequencer: Illumina HiSeq 2000. TCRdb applied fastp at Q25 and MiXCR to the public reads, then kept only in-frame beta chains. Each entry is one CDR3 protein sequence, shown with its most common DNA and genes. The sample records hundreds of thousands of distinct CDR3 sequences, less than 10% of which are singletons. Approximately 0.89% of the sample is in the top ten clones. The same sample was also used in a study of yellow fever vaccine responses in identical twins.

The sample was PBMCs. Receptors were obtained from a woman younger than 30 in good health.

This chain connects TRBV6-5 to TRBJ2-1; TRBD2 matches at 7 bases. This CDR3 spans 15 amino acids. CDR1 MNHEY and CDR2 SVGAGI come from the germline V gene. Trimming at V came to 0 bases and at J to 4 bases, leaving 3 bases not matched to a gene. This chain's CDR3 is CASSYSSGQYNEQFF. The CDR3 coding sequence is TGTGCCAGCAGTTACTCTAGCGGGCAGTACAATGAGCAGTTCTTC.

CDR3 region: CASSLAGGVVNTEAFF. The DNA for the CDR3 is TGCGCCAGCAGCTTGGCCGGGGGTGTGGTGAACACTGAAGCTTTCTTT. The J gene is TRBJ1-1, the V gene TRBV5-1, with D possibly TRBD1 on 5 matching bases. This CDR3 comprises 16 residues. Between the trimmed V and J ends, which lost 0 bases and 0 bases, there was a span of 12 bases. Germline V gene data show CDR1 as SGHRS and CDR2 as YFSETQ. The whole variable domain, remainder taken from reference TRBV5-1 and TRBJ1-1, is KAGVTQTPRYLIKTRGQQVTLSCSPISGHRSVSWYQQTPGQGLQFLFEYFSETQRNKGNFPGRFSGRQFSNSRSEMNVSTLELGDSALYLCASSLAGGVVNTEAFFGQGTRLTVV.

The chain uses TRBV2 and TRBJ2-3; 14 positions match TRBD2. Germline V CDR1 and CDR2: SNHLY, FYNNEI. Losses at the gene ends were 5 bases for V and 0 bases for J; bases not matched to a gene: 10. The CDR3 consists of 19 residues. The CDR3 protein is CASSSWTSGGTTSTDTQYF. CDR3 coding DNA: TGTGCCAGCAGTTCATGGACTAGCGGGGGGACTACTAGCACAGATACGCAGTATTTT.

This clonotype was observed a handful of times. The gene calls are TRBV9 and TRBJ1-4; 10 bases are shared with TRBD1. CDR1 is SGDLS, CDR2 YYNGEE, per germline. The V and J ends lost 2 bases and 5 bases, in that order; junction bases with no gene match: 3. This CDR3 spans 15 amino acids. CDR3 loop: CASSVDRGENEKLFF. The CDR3, as DNA: TGTGCCAGCAGCGTGGACAGGGGGGAAAATGAAAAACTGTTTTTT.

This clonotype was recorded at least ten times. The V and J genes are TRBV20-1 and TRBJ1-5, with D perhaps TRBD1 (5 bases). Germline lookup yields CDR1 DFQATT and CDR2 SNEGSKA (reference sequence). V was pared by 8 bases and J by 3 bases, with 20 bases between. CDR3 length: 15 residues. Here the CDR3 DNA reads TGCAGTTCAGCTCGGGGCACCGAAGCCAATCAGCCCCAGCATTTT. Residues: CSSARGTEANQPQHF.

There are many counts of this clonotype. The V and J genes are TRBV5-1 and TRBJ2-3; 11 bases agree with TRBD1. Germline CDR1 is SGHRS and CDR2 is YFSETQ. The CDR3 is 17 residues long. Trimming at V came to 4 bases and at J to 0 bases, leaving 7 bases not matched to a gene. CDR3 residues: CASSTTGTGGSTDTQYF. CDR3 DNA: TGCGCCAGCAGCACTACCGGGACAGGGGGTAGCACAGATACGCAGTATTTT.

The V and J genes are TRBV6-2 or TRBV6-3 and TRBJ2-1; D call uncertain. The CDR3 sequence is 12 residues long. The V gene's germline CDR1 is MNHEY and CDR2 SVGEGT. The V end was cut by 2 bases, the J end by 11 bases, with 10 bases between. In DNA, the CDR3 is TGTGCCAGCAGTTACCAAACGGTTAAGCAGTTCTTC. This sequence encodes CASSYQTVKQFF.

This clonotype was observed at least ten times. V usage is TRBV14 and J usage is TRBJ2-2; D unresolved. Germline lookup yields CDR1 SGHDN and CDR2 FVKESK. V lost 4 bases and J 2 bases, leaving 8 bases between the germline ends. This CDR3 has 14 amino acids. The CDR3 sequence is CASSPFLNTGELFF. CDR3 in DNA: TGTGCCAGCAGCCCTTTCCTTAACACCGGGGAGCTGTTTTTT.

This clonotype was observed many times. This CDR3 is CASSQIPSTDTQYF. DNA of the CDR3: TGTGCCAGCAGTCAGATCCCTAGCACAGATACGCAGTATTTT. The V call is TRBV12-3 or TRBV12-4, the J call TRBJ2-3; unclear D gene. Trimming shortened V by 5 bases and J by 0 bases, and 9 bases separated the two germline ends. CDR3 size: 14 residues.

This chain uses TRBV6-1 with TRBJ2-1; D remains ambiguous. CDR3 length: 17 residues. Trimming removed 5 bases from V and 0 bases from J, with 17 bases in between. Germline CDR1 MNHNS, CDR2 SASEGT. The CDR3 spells CASSRPWESSSYNEQFF. CDR3 bases: TGTGCCAGCAGTCGACCCTGGGAATCGAGCTCCTACAATGAGCAGTTCTTC.

This clonotype was picked up a small number of times. The junction differs from germline at one of its ends, possibly a read error. The chain has TRBV7-7 and TRBJ2-5, with 10 bases that match TRBD1. The CDR3 is 16 residues long. Germline V gene sequence: CDR1 SSHAT, CDR2 FNYEAQ (reference sequence). The CDR3 DNA sequence: TGTGCTAGCAGCCTTAGGGACAGGGGAATCCAAGAGACCCAGTACTTC. Amino acids: CASSLRDRGIQETQYF.

The chain joins TRBV7-8 to TRBJ2-3; a possible D gene is TRBD1 (6 bases). Per germline, CDR1 SGHVS and CDR2 FQNEAQ. The CDR3 has 17 amino acids. With 1 base removed from V and 3 bases from J, the gap between germline ends came to 17 bases. CDR3 DNA: TGTGCCAGCAGCTTAGTGGGGGCCCCTTTGACGACAGATACGCAGTATTTT. This gives the protein CASSLVGAPLTTDTQYF.

This rearrangement joins TRBV7-3 to TRBJ2-1, with D tentatively TRBD1 (6 bases). CDR1 and CDR2 (germline): SGHTA, FQGTGA. This CDR3 spans 15 amino acids. Between the trimmed V and J ends, which lost 2 bases and 4 bases, there was a span of 12 bases. CDR3 DNA sequence: TGTGCCAGCAGCTTACGGCCGACAGGATACAATGAGCAGTTCTTC. Translating it yields CASSLRPTGYNEQFF.

The chain has TRBV6-6 and TRBJ2-7; TRBD1 matches at 7 bases. Germline trimming cut 10 bases from V and 2 bases from J; bases unmatched to any gene: 8. Germline V gives CDR1 MNHNY, CDR2 SVGAGI (reference sequence). This CDR3 spans 13 amino acids. CDR3 loop: CATLGTEAYEQYF. Written as DNA, the CDR3 is TGTGCCACCCTAGGGACAGAGGCCTACGAGCAGTACTTC.

V and J are TRBV6-1 and TRBJ1-1; D is unresolved. This CDR3 spans 13 amino acids. Germline V gene lookup returns CDR1 MNHNS and CDR2 SASEGT. V was shortened by 8 bases and J by 2 bases, with 12 bases between the two germline ends. CDR3 in amino acids: CASFPHRNTEAFF. CDR3 nucleotides: TGTGCCAGCTTCCCGCACAGAAACACTGAAGCTTTCTTT.

V and J are TRBV10-3 and TRBJ2-7; D is perhaps TRBD1 or TRBD2 (5 bases each). Germline values: CDR1 ENHRY, CDR2 SYGVKD. Trimming pared 2 bases from V and 5 bases from J, leaving 7 bases between. The CDR3 spans 12 residues. CDR3 nucleotides: TGTGCCATCAGTGAGGGGGGTAACGAGCAGTACTTC. Translating gives CAISEGGNEQYF.

The V gene is TRBV6-1, the J gene TRBJ1-2; D is uncertain. CDR3 size: 11 residues. Trimming removed 1 base at V and 8 bases at J, with 5 bases between. Germline-derived CDR1 and CDR2 are MNHNS and SASEGT. Here the CDR3 DNA reads TGTGCCAGCAGTGAAGTAGGCGGCTACACCTTC. Residues: CASSEVGGYTF.

The genes are TRBV11-2 and TRBJ2-3, with 7 nucleotides matching TRBD2. Germline CDR1 SGHAT, CDR2 FQNNGV. V lost 8 bases to trimming and J lost 8 bases; unmatched junction nucleotides: 7. This CDR3 has 12 amino acids. The CDR3 spells CASGGGGGTQYF. DNA of the CDR3: TGTGCCAGCGGGGGGGGTGGTGGTACGCAGTATTTT. Supplemented by reference TRBV11-2 and TRBJ2-3, the full variable domain reads EAGVAQSPRYKIIEKRQSVAFWCNPISGHATLYWYQQILGQGPKLLIQFQNNGVVDDSQLPKDRFSAERLKGVDSTLKIQPAKLEDSAVYLCASGGGGGTQYFGPGTRLTVL.

This clonotype turned up a few times. This chain links TRBV6-1 with TRBJ1-2, with 9 nucleotides matching TRBD1. Unmatched junction bases numbered 9, after V lost 6 bases and J lost 1 base. CDR1 is MNHNS and CDR2 is SASEGT in the germline V gene. CDR3 length: 16 amino acids. The CDR3 region is CASRPGQGHFNYGYTF. CDR3 DNA: TGTGCCAGCAGACCGGGACAGGGCCATTTTAACTATGGCTACACCTTC.

This clonotype was recorded many times. This chain links TRBV27 with TRBJ2-2, with TRBD1 identical over 7 bases. The V segment lost 4 bases and the J segment 7 bases; nucleotides outside the gene matches: 15. The CDR3 consists of 17 residues. CDR1 and CDR2 from the germline V gene are MNHEY and SMNVEV (reference sequence). CDR3 region: CASSSFPGQVSSGELFF. The CDR3 DNA follows: TGTGCCAGCAGTTCATTCCCCGGACAGGTTTCCAGCGGGGAGCTGTTTTTT.

The chain has TRBV6-1 and TRBJ2-7; 9 bases are a match to TRBD1. Germline V CDR1 and CDR2: MNHNS, SASEGT. Trimming removed 6 bases from V and 5 bases from J; junction bases left unmatched: 8. This CDR3 is 14 amino acids long. The CDR3 DNA reads as TGTGCCAGCAGATCCGGGACAGGGTTCAACGAGCAGTACTTC. This sequence encodes CASRSGTGFNEQYF.

V and J are TRBV5-6 and TRBJ1-2; 8 bases align to TRBD1. The CDR3 has 16 amino acids. CDR1 is SGHDT, CDR2 YYEEEE, per germline. The V gene end was trimmed by 0 bases and the J gene end by 2 bases; junction bases not matched to a gene: 6. The CDR3 nucleotides read TGTGCCAGCAGCTTGGGGCCGACAGGGGCCAACTATGGCTACACCTTC. This gives the protein CASSLGPTGANYGYTF.

This clonotype was detected many times. V usage is TRBV7-2 and J usage is TRBJ2-7; 8 bases map to TRBD1. The germline V gene has CDR1 SGHTA and CDR2 FQGNSA. The CDR3 has 12 residues. The trim removed 6 bases at V and 6 bases at J, leaving 4 bases unmatched. The CDR3 nucleotides read TGTGCCAGCAGACGGACAGGGAGCGAGCAGTACTTC. Amino acids: CASRRTGSEQYF.

This clonotype was recorded at least ten times. The V call is TRBV20-1, the J call TRBJ2-1, with D tentatively TRBD1 or TRBD2 (7 bases each). In germline, CDR1 is DFQATT, CDR2 SNEGSKA (reference sequence). The V gene lost 0 bases and the J gene lost 7 bases, with 16 bases spanning the gap. The CDR3 has 15 amino acids. The CDR3 DNA follows: TGCAGTGCTAGAGATCCAGGGGGGGACACGAATGAGCAGTTCTTC. Protein sequence: CSARDPGGDTNEQFF.

This clonotype was picked up a small number of times. The chain recombines TRBV28 with TRBJ2-3; possibly TRBD2 for D (6 bases). Germline CDR1 and CDR2: MDHEN and SYDVKM. V was pared by 5 bases and J by 9 bases, with 15 bases between. The CDR3 consists of 13 residues. This CDR3 reads CASSPAGGITQYF. As DNA, the CDR3 is TGTGCCAGCAGTCCCGCGGGCGGGATAACGCAGTATTTT.

The rearrangement links TRBV28 to TRBJ1-4; D is uncertain. Germline V lookup: CDR1 MDHEN, CDR2 SYDVKM. Trimming left V 6 bases short and J 8 bases short, with 7 bases between. CDR3 size: 11 residues. The CDR3 nucleotides are TGTGCCAGCAGCAGAAGGGAAAAACTGTTTTTT. It encodes CASSRREKLFF.

This clonotype was counted only a few times. This rearrangement joins TRBV5-1 to TRBJ2-7; TRBD1 is a possible D gene (7 bases). Germline CDR1 reads SGHRS; CDR2 reads YFSETQ. V lost 1 base and J lost 5, with 13 bases in between. The CDR3 is 14 amino acids. CDR3 protein: CASSLTGEVHEQYF. As DNA, the CDR3 is TGCGCCAGCAGCTTGACAGGGGAGGTACACGAGCAGTACTTC.

This clonotype was found a few times. The J gene is TRBJ1-3, the V gene TRBV10-3, with D unclear. The germline gives CDR1 ENHRY, CDR2 SYGVKD. CDR3 length: 14 amino acids. V gave up 7 bases and J gave up 4 bases, with 14 bases separating them. The CDR3 region has the DNA TGTGCCATCAAAGACTCGGGTTCGGGAAACACCATATATTTT. It codes for CAIKDSGSGNTIYF.